A selection of T cell receptor beta chains follows, all from one sample in a study of blood T cell repertoires in COVID-19. Method: immunoSEQ multiplex PCR; TCRdb's copy keeps in-frame clones and lacks some. The sample holds more than 300,000 clones, roughly nine tenths seen once. Sequences were obtained from PBMCs or T cells enriched from blood (not recorded which). Every receptor here comes from a woman aged 25 to 39 who had recovered from COVID-19. Each CDR3 is given with its conserved first and last residue. The D gene is left open where the match is weak. Clone size, where shown, is once, few, many, or a class for clones that have expanded.

j_call	clone_size	v_call	d_call	cdr3_nt	cdr3_aa
TRBJ1-6	NA	TRBV5-1	NA	TGCGCCAGCAGCTTGAGTGCACTAAATAATTCACCCCTCCACTTT	CASSLSALNNSPLHF
TRBJ1-2	NA	TRBV5-1	NA	TGCGCCAGCAGCCCCACAGGGCCCTTGGGCTACACCTTC	CASSPTGPLGYTF
TRBJ2-5	NA	TRBV28	NA	TGTGCCAGCAGTTTATCTGGGGGGGGCGGGGAGACCCAGTACTTC	CASSLSGGGGETQYF
TRBJ2-1	NA	TRBV3-1/TRBV3-2	TRBD1	TGTGCCAGCAGCCATCGGACAGGGTTTCTCCATGATGAGCAGTTCTTC	CASSHRTGFLHDEQFF
TRBJ1-1	NA	TRBV4-1	NA	TGCGCCAGCAGCCAGCAGGACAGCATGAACACTGAAGCTTTCTTT	CASSQQDSMNTEAFF
TRBJ1-2	NA	TRBV28	TRBD1	TGTGCCGCACAAGGGACAGACTATGGCTACACCTTC	CAAQGTDYGYTF
TRBJ2-1	NA	TRBV5-5	TRBD1	TGTGCCAGCAGCCATTTCGACAGGGGTTTATGGAATGAGCAGTTCTTC	CASSHFDRGLWNEQFF
TRBJ1-1	NA	TRBV4-1	NA	TGCGCCAGCAGCCGGGTAGGGGGGAACACTGAAGCTTTCTTT	CASSRVGGNTEAFF
TRBJ2-7	NA	TRBV11-3	TRBD1	TGTGCCAGCAGCTTAGGACAGGGAAGCTCCTACGAGCAGTACTTC	CASSLGQGSSYEQYF
TRBJ1-2	NA	TRBV10-3	NA	TGTGCCATCTCGGAGAGTGGTGAGGGCTATGGCTACACCTTC	CAISESGEGYGYTF
TRBJ1-1	NA	TRBV4-1	NA	TGCGCCAGCAGCCTGACCGAGGGATCGACCTTTGAAGCTTTCTTT	CASSLTEGSTFEAFF
TRBJ1-1	NA	TRBV5-1	NA	TGCGCCAGCAGCTTGGAAGGGACTACTCAAGCTTTCTTT	CASSLEGTTQAFF
TRBJ2-2	NA	TRBV28	NA	TGTGCCAGCCACAGGGCCGGGGAGCTGTTTTTT	CASHRAGELFF
TRBJ2-1	NA	TRBV28	TRBD2	TGTGCCAGCACCCCGGACCTAGCGGGAGGTCGTGGGAATGAGCAGTTCTTC	CASTPDLAGGRGNEQFF
TRBJ2-5	once	TRBV6-6	TRBD2	TGTGCCAGCAAGGGCCAGCGGGAGACAGAGACCCAGTACTTC	CASKGQRETETQYF
TRBJ1-3	NA	TRBV11-2	TRBD1	TGTGCCAGCAGCTTGGACAGGGTGATCTCTGGAAACACCATATATTTT	CASSLDRVISGNTIYF
TRBJ1-6	NA	TRBV27	NA	TGTGCCAGCAGTCCGCGTCAGGGGACTAATTCACCCCTCCACTTT	CASSPRQGTNSPLHF
TRBJ1-1	NA	TRBV27	NA	TGTGCCAGCAGTTTTCGCACAGGAGAGATGAACACTGAAGCTTTCTTT	CASSFRTGEMNTEAFF
TRBJ2-7	NA	TRBV13	NA	TGTGCCAGCAGCTTCGGTCTCACCTCTGAGCAGTACTTC	CASSFGLTSEQYF
TRBJ2-7	NA	TRBV6-5	NA	TGTGCCTCCTTGGACAAAGGATACGAGCAGTACTTC	CASLDKGYEQYF
TRBJ2-1	NA	TRBV7-6	NA	TGTGCCAGCAGCTCCCGTGACATCTCCTACAATGAGCAGTTCTTC	CASSSRDISYNEQFF
TRBJ2-7	NA	TRBV7-2	NA	TGTGCCAGCAGCTTAAAAGTGGGCCGGGAGCAGTACTTC	CASSLKVGREQYF
TRBJ2-6	NA	TRBV28	TRBD1	TGTGCCACCCTCGGACAGGGAGCATCCGGGGCCAACGTCCTGACTTTC	CATLGQGASGANVLTF
TRBJ1-1	NA	TRBV6-5	NA	TGTGCCAGCATCGACCGGTACCAGGGGGAAGCTTTCTTT	CASIDRYQGEAFF
TRBJ1-1	few	TRBV5-1	NA	TGCGCCAGCAGCTTGGATGGGCAGGCGGCTTTCTTT	CASSLDGQAAFF
TRBJ2-3	NA	TRBV5-1	TRBD2	TGCGCCAGCAGCTTGGAACGGGAGGGCCTTGGAGATACGCAGTATTTT	CASSLEREGLGDTQYF
TRBJ2-7	NA	TRBV7-9	NA	TGTGCCAGCAGAAACCAGGGGGAGCAGTACTTC	CASRNQGEQYF
TRBJ2-7	NA	TRBV9	TRBD2	TGTGCCGGCCTGAGGGGACTAACGTCCTACGAGCAGTACTTC	CAGLRGLTSYEQYF
TRBJ1-1	NA	TRBV4-3	NA	TGCGCCAGCAGCCAAGGGCGCGCGGGGGGCACTGAAGCTTTCTTT	CASSQGRAGGTEAFF
TRBJ1-2	NA	TRBV7-2	TRBD1	TGTGCCAGCAGCTTGACAGGGGGATTCTATGGCTACACCTTC	CASSLTGGFYGYTF
TRBJ2-1	NA	TRBV25-1	TRBD2	TGTGCCAGCGAGCGGGACTTCTCCTACAATGAGCAGTTCTTC	CASERDFSYNEQFF